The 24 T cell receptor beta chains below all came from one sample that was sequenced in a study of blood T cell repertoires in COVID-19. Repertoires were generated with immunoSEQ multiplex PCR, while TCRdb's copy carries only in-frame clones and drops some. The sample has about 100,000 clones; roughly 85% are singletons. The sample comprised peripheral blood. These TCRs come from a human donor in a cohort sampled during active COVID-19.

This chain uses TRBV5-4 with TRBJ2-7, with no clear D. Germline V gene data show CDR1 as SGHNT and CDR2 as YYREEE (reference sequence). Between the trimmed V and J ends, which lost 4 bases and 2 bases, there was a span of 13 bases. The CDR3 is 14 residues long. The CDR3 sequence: CASSRQRPPYEQYF. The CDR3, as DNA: TGTGCCAGCAGCCGACAAAGGCCTCCCTACGAGCAGTACTTC.

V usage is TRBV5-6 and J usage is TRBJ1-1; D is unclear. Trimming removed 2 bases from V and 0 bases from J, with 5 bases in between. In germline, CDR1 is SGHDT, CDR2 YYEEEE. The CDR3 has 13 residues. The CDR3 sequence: CASSFAVNTEAFF. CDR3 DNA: TGTGCCAGCAGCTTTGCGGTGAACACTGAAGCTTTCTTT.

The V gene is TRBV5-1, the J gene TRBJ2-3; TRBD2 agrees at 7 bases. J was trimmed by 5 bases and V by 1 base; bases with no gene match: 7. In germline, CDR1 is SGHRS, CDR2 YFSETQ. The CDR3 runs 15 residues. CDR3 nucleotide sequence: TGCGCCAGCAGCTTGCCGAGCGGGAAGGAAGATACGCAGTATTTT. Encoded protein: CASSLPSGKEDTQYF.

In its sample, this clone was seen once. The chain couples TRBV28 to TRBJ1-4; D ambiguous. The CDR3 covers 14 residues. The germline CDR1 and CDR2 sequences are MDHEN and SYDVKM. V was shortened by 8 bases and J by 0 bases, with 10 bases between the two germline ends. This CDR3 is CASSISATNEKLFF. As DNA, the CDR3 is TGTGCCAGCTCCATCAGCGCAACTAATGAAAAACTGTTTTTT.

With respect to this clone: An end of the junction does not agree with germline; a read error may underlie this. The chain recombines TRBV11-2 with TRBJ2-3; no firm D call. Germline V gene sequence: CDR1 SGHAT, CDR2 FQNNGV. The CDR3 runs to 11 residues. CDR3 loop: CASSLDIEVIF. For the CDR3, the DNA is TGTGCCAGCAGCTTAGATATAGAGGTCATTTTT.

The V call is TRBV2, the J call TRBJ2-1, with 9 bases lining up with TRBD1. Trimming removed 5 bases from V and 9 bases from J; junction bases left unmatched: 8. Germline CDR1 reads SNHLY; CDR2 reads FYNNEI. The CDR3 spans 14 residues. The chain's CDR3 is CASSRTGGSPEQFF. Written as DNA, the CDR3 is TGTGCCAGCAGTAGAACAGGGGGCTCACCTGAGCAGTTCTTC.

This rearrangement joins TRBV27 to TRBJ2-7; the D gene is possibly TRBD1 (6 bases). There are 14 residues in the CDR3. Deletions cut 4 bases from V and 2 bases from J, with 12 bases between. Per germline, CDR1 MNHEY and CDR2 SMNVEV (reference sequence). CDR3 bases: TGTGCCAGCAGTTACGACCGGACAGCCTACGAGCAGTACTTC. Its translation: CASSYDRTAYEQYF.

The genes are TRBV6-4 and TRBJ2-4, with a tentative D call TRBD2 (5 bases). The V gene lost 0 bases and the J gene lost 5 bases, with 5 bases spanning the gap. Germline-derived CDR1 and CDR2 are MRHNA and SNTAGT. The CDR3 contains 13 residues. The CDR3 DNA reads TGTGCCAGCAGTGACTCTAGCGAAAACATTCAGTACTTC. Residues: CASSDSSENIQYF.

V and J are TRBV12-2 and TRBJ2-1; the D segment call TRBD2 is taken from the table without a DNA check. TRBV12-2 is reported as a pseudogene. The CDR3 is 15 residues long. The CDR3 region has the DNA TGTGCAAGTCGCTTAAGTAGAGCGGGATACAATGAGCAGTTCTTC. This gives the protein CASRLSRAGYNEQFF.

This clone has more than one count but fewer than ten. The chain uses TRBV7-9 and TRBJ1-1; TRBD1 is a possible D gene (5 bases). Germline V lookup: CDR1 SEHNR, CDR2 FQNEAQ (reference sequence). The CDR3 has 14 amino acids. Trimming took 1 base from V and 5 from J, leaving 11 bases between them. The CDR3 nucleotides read TGTGCCAGCAGCTTAGAGTACAGGTGGACTGAAGCTTTCTTT. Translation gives CASSLEYRWTEAFF.

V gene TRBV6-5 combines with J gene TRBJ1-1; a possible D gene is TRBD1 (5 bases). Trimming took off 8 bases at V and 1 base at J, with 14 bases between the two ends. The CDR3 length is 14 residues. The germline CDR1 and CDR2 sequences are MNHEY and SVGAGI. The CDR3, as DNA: TGTGCCAGCGCCCCAGGTAGGGGGAACACTGAAGCTTTCTTT. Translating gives CASAPGRGNTEAFF.

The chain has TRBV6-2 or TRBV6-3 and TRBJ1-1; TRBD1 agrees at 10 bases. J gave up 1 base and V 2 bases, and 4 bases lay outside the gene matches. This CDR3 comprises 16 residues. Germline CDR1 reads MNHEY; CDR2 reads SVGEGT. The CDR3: CASSYRQGAANTEAFF. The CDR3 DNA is TGTGCCAGCAGTTACCGACAGGGGGCGGCGAACACTGAAGCTTTCTTT.

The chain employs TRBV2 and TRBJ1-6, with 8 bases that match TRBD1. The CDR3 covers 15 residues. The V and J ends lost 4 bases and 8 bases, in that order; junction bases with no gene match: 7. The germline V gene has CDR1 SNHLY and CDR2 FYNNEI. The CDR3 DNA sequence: TGTGCCAGCAGTGGGACAGGGCGGACTGATTCACCCCTCCACTTT. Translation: CASSGTGRTDSPLHF.

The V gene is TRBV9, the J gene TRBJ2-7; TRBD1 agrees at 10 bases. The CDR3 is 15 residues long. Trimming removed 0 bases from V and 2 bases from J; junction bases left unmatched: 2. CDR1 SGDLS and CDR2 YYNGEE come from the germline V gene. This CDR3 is CASSVGGTGAYEQYF. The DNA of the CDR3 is TGTGCCAGCAGCGTAGGTGGGACAGGGGCCTACGAGCAGTACTTC.

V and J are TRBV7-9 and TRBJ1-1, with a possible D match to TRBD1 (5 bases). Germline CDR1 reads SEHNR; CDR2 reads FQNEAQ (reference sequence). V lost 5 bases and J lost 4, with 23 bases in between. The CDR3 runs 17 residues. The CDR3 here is CASSPTLRQGSGTEAFF. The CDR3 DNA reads TGTGCCAGCAGCCCAACCCTCCGGCAGGGATCAGGCACTGAAGCTTTCTTT.

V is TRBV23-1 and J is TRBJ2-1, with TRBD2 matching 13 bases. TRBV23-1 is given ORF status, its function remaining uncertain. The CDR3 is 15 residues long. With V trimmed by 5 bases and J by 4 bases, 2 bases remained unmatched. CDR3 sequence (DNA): TGCGCCAGCAGTGAACTAGCGGGGGGGTACAATGAGCAGTTCTTC. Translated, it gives CASSELAGGYNEQFF.

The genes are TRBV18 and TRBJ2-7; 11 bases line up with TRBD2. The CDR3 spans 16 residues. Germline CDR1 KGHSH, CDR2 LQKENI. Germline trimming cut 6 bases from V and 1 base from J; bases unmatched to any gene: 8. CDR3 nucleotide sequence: TGTGCCAGCTCGCAGTCCGGGACTAGCGGTTCCTACGAGCAGTACTTC. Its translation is CASSQSGTSGSYEQYF.

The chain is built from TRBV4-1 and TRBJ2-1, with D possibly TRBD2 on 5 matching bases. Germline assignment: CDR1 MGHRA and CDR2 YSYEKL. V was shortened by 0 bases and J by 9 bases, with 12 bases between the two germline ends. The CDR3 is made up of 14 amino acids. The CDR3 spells CASSQDDFGLEQFF. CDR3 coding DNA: TGCGCCAGCAGCCAAGATGACTTCGGACTTGAGCAGTTCTTC.

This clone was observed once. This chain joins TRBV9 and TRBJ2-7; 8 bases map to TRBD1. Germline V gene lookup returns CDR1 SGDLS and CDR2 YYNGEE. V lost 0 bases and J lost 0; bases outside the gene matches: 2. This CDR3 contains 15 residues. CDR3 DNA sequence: TGTGCCAGCAGCGTAGGCGGGACAGGCTCCTACGAGCAGTACTTC. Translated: CASSVGGTGSYEQYF.

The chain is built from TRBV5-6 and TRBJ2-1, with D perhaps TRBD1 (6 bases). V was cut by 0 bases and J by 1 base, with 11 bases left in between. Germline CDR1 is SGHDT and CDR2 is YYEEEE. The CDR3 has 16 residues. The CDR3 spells CASSLGQGFSYNEQFF. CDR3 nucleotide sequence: TGTGCCAGCAGCTTGGGCCAGGGGTTTTCCTACAATGAGCAGTTCTTC.

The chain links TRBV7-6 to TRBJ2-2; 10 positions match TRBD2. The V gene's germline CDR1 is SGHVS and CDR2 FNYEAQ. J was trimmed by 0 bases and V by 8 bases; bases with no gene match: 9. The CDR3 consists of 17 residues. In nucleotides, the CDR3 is TGTGCCAGCGGAGGTCGGCTAGCGGGAGCGAACACCGGGGAGCTGTTTTTT. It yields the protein CASGGRLAGANTGELFF. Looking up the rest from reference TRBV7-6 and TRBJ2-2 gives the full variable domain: GAGVSQSPRYKVTKRGQDVALRCDPISGHVSLYWYRQALGQGPEFLTYFNYEAQQDKSGLPNDRFSAERPEGSISTLTIQRTEQRDSAMYRCASGGRLAGANTGELFFGEGSRLTVL.

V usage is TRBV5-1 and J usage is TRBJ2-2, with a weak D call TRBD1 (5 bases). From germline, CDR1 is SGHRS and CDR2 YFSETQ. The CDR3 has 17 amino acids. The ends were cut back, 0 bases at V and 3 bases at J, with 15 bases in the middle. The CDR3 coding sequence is TGCGCCAGCAGCTTGGCCTCAGGGCCAGTATACACCGGGGAGCTGTTTTTT. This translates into CASSLASGPVYTGELFF.

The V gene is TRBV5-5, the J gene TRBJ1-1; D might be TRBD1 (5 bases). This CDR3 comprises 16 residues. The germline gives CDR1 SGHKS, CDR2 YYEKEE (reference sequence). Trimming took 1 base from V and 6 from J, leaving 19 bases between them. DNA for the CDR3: TGTGCCAGCAGCTTGATTGCAGGGCCTCAGGGCGCTGAAGCTTTCTTT. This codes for CASSLIAGPQGAEAFF.

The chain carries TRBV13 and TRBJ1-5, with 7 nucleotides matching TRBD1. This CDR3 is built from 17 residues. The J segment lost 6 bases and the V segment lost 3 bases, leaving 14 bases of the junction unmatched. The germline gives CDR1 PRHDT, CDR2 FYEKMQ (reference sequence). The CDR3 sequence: CASSLGQSFGVGQPQHF. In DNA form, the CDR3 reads TGTGCCAGCAGCTTGGGACAGTCCTTTGGAGTAGGTCAGCCCCAGCATTTT.